This T cell receptor beta chain was identified in a study of blood T cell repertoires in COVID-19. Across the study: Spain, Italy and the United States supplied samples that represented acute and convalescent COVID-19. Sources were T cells, B-cell-depleted T cells, or PBMCs; the material itself was cDNA or gDNA.

Source study methods: Counts of nucleated cells, estimated from reference gene primer amplification, were obtained. Generated by immunoSEQ multiplex PCR, the TCRdb table keeps only in-frame clones and is missing some. The V and J calls and clone size come from that table; D and trimming were worked out from the DNA. The sample records some 200,000 clones, under 90% being singletons. The CDR3 extends over 15 amino acids. The germline gives CDR1 SGDLS, CDR2 YYNGEE. Trimming at V came to 0 bases and at J to 2 bases, leaving 3 bases not matched to a gene. The sequenced sample was peripheral blood. This chain connects TRBV9 to TRBJ2-3; 7 nucleotides line up with TRBD1. The sequence derives from a man aged 25-45 years with active or convalescent COVID-19. CDR3 protein: CASSVGDRDTDTQYF. The CDR3 DNA follows: TGTGCCAGCAGCGTAGGGGACAGAGACACAGATACGCAGTATTTT.